The 25 T cell receptor beta chains below come from one sample, sequenced in a study of T-cell reconstitution after alpha-beta-depleted transplantation in children. The TCRbeta library incorporated unique molecular identifiers. From the PCR reads, TCRdb called clonotypes with MiXCR, one entry per CDR3 protein. The data show approximately 18,000 distinct CDR3 sequences, approximately 5.3% seen once. The specimen was PBMCs, collected before TCRalphabeta/CD19-depleted stem cell transplant. The receptors here all came from a boy aged 5-17 years with acute lymphoblastic leukemia, due to receive a stem cell transplant.

This clonotype was counted between two and nine times. CDR3 DNA sequence: TGTGCCAGCAGCCCCGTGGACGGGTATTCACCCCTCCACTTT. This gives the protein CASSPVDGYSPLHF. The V and J genes are TRBV5-5 and TRBJ1-6; D gene ambiguous. Trimming removed 4 bases at V and 8 bases at J, with 13 bases between. Germline assignment: CDR1 SGHKS and CDR2 YYEKEE (reference sequence). This CDR3 region has 14 residues.

This clonotype ranks as medium-sized. The rearrangement uses TRBV29-1 and TRBJ2-2; D possibly uses TRBD1 or TRBD2 (6 bases each). This CDR3 is built from 12 residues. Germline V CDR1 and CDR2: SQVTM, ANQGSEA. V shed 6 bases and J shed 3 bases, with 8 bases lying between them. The CDR3 here is CSVGGDTGELFF. The CDR3 DNA reads TGCAGCGTGGGGGGCGACACCGGGGAGCTGTTTTTT.

This clonotype has a count of ten or more. The chain recombines TRBV9 with TRBJ1-3; D is unclear. The V end lost 4 bases, the J end lost 0 bases, and 11 bases lay between the germline ends. Germline assignment: CDR1 SGDLS and CDR2 YYNGEE. The CDR3 has 15 residues. The CDR3 coding sequence is TGTGCCAGCAGCAGGGAGCCTCACTCTGGAAACACCATATATTTT. Encoded protein: CASSREPHSGNTIYF.

This clonotype was picked up many times. The V and J genes are TRBV7-8 and TRBJ1-1, with a tentative D call TRBD1 (5 bases). Germline CDR1 and CDR2: SGHVS and FQNEAQ. V was trimmed by 5 bases and J by 1 base, leaving 8 bases between them. This CDR3 contains 13 residues. CDR3 DNA sequence: TGTGCCAGCAGCAGACAGCAGAACACTGAAGCTTTCTTT. Amino acid sequence: CASSRQQNTEAFF.

At least ten counts were recorded for this clonotype. One junction end disagrees with the germline gene, perhaps due to a read error. The chain couples TRBV12-3 or TRBV12-4 to TRBJ1-2; D remains unclear. The CDR3 contains 12 residues. CDR3 amino acids: CASTDPTTGFVF. The CDR3, as DNA: TGTGCCAGCACCGACCCAACGACGGGGTTCGTCTTC.

This clonotype occurred many times. The CDR3 DNA reads as TGTGCCAGCAGTTATCTCTACGCCCTGGGAGAGACCCAGTACTTC. Encoded protein: CASSYLYALGETQYF. The chain recombines TRBV6-2 or TRBV6-3 with TRBJ2-5, with D unclear. Germline CDR1 MNHEY, CDR2 SVGEGT. The CDR3 covers 15 residues. V shed 3 bases and J shed 4 bases, with 15 bases lying between them.

The table lists this clonotype with many counts. The chain joins TRBV20-1 to TRBJ1-3; TRBD1 agrees at 7 bases. CDR1 is DFQATT and CDR2 is SNEGSKA in the germline V gene (reference sequence). The CDR3 runs to 14 residues. The V gene end was trimmed by 0 bases and the J gene end by 2 bases; junction bases not matched to a gene: 1. CDR3 in amino acids: CSAREDRAGNTIYF. The CDR3 DNA reads as TGCAGTGCTAGAGAAGACAGGGCTGGAAACACCATATATTTT.

This clonotype was recorded many times. The chain carries TRBV13 and TRBJ2-1; maybe TRBD1 (5 bases). This CDR3 contains 16 residues. Germline V gene lookup returns CDR1 PRHDT and CDR2 FYEKMQ (reference sequence). Between the trimmed V and J ends, which lost 6 bases and 0 bases, there was a span of 15 bases. Written as DNA, the CDR3 is TGTGCCAGCAGGAAGACAGAGACCTACTCCTACAATGAGCAGTTCTTC. Its translation is CASRKTETYSYNEQFF.

Ten or more counts support this clonotype. The V gene is TRBV7-9, the J gene TRBJ1-4; D perhaps matches TRBD1 (5 bases). Germline V gene lookup returns CDR1 SEHNR and CDR2 FQNEAQ (reference sequence). V lost 4 bases and J lost 3, with 6 bases in between. There are 13 residues in the CDR3. This CDR3 is CASSWDANEKLFF. The CDR3 DNA follows: TGTGCCAGCAGCTGGGACGCTAATGAAAAACTGTTTTTT.

This clonotype turned up a few times. This chain connects TRBV5-4 to TRBJ1-4; maybe TRBD1 (5 bases). CDR1 SGHNT and CDR2 YYREEE come from the germline V gene (reference sequence). V shed 3 bases and J shed 2 bases, with 8 bases lying between them. This CDR3 has 14 residues. The CDR3 nucleotides are TGTGCCAGCAGCTGGGGGGGGACTAATGAAAAACTGTTTTTT. Translated: CASSWGGTNEKLFF.

This clonotype was counted ten times or more. The chain is built from TRBV27 and TRBJ1-5; D is undetermined. The CDR3 has 13 residues. Trimming cost V 2 bases and J 4 bases, with 6 bases left between them. Germline CDR1 reads MNHEY; CDR2 reads SMNVEV (reference sequence). The CDR3 DNA follows: TGTGCCAGCAGTTTAAAGTCTAATCAGCCCCAGCATTTT. Amino acids: CASSLKSNQPQHF.

This clonotype is termed medium-sized. The chain is built from TRBV28 and TRBJ2-1; 9 positions agree with TRBD1. The J segment lost 4 bases and the V segment lost 8 bases, leaving 9 bases of the junction unmatched. Germline CDR1 is MDHEN and CDR2 is SYDVKM. The CDR3 runs to 15 residues. CDR3 sequence: CASASGGTGYNEQFF. The CDR3 region has the DNA TGTGCCAGCGCTTCAGGGGGGACAGGGTACAATGAGCAGTTCTTC.

This clonotype was counted at least ten times. The rearrangement links TRBV20-1 to TRBJ2-7; no clear D gene. Germline V gene sequence: CDR1 DFQATT, CDR2 SNEGSKA (reference sequence). This CDR3 has 12 residues. Trimming stripped 2 bases from V and 3 bases from J, with 8 bases between. Here the CDR3 reads CSARLGIYEQYF. CDR3 DNA sequence: TGCAGTGCTAGACTGGGTATCTACGAGCAGTACTTC.

This clonotype was detected ten times or more. The chain combines TRBV9 with TRBJ2-1, with D possibly matching TRBD2 (6 bases). There are 16 residues in the CDR3. V was cut by 5 bases and J by 0 bases, with 15 bases left in between. CDR1 is SGDLS and CDR2 is YYNGEE in the germline V gene. CDR3 nucleotides: TGTGCCAGCAGTACTGGTGGGGGGAACTCCTACAATGAGCAGTTCTTC. Its translation: CASSTGGGNSYNEQFF.

This clonotype was detected ten times or more. CDR3 DNA: TGTGCCAGCAGGAGGGGTTCTCGCAATCAGCCCCAGCATTTT. Translation gives CASRRGSRNQPQHF. This sequence joins TRBV2 and TRBJ1-5, with D possibly TRBD1 on 5 matching bases. The V gene lost 6 bases and the J gene lost 2 bases, with 11 bases spanning the gap. Per the germline V gene, CDR1 is SNHLY and CDR2 is FYNNEI. The CDR3 has 14 amino acids.

This clonotype was recorded many times. The chain employs TRBV20-1 and TRBJ2-7; perhaps D is TRBD1 or TRBD2 (6 bases each). V lost 6 bases and J 7 bases, leaving 22 bases between the germline ends. Germline CDR1 is DFQATT and CDR2 is SNEGSKA (reference sequence). This CDR3 is 14 amino acids long. CDR3: CSAPGGTRIFEQYF. The DNA for the CDR3 is TGCAGTGCCCCCGGCGGGACAAGGATATTTGAGCAGTACTTC.

This clonotype was observed at least ten times. The V call is TRBV11-3, the J call TRBJ2-7, with 13 bases matching TRBD2. In germline, CDR1 is SGHNT, CDR2 YENEEA. V was clipped by 5 bases and J by 1 base; unmatched bases: 8. There are 17 residues in the CDR3. The CDR3 DNA sequence: TGTGCCAGCAGCCTTTCCCGGACTAGCGGGAGTTCCTACGAGCAGTACTTC. Translating gives CASSLSRTSGSSYEQYF.

This clonotype occurred many times. The chain couples TRBV9 to TRBJ2-3, with TRBD2 as a possible D gene (6 bases). Trimming left V 3 bases short and J 4 bases short, with 15 bases between. Germline V gene sequence: CDR1 SGDLS, CDR2 YYNGEE. The CDR3 is 15 amino acids. The CDR3 bases are TGTGCCAGCAGCGAAGTGGGAAGCGGGTCAGATACGCAGTATTTT. Its protein product is CASSEVGSGSDTQYF.

This clonotype has a count of ten or more. V gene TRBV7-9 combines with J gene TRBJ1-1; D uncertain. Looked up from germline, CDR1 is SEHNR and CDR2 is FQNEAQ (reference sequence). V dropped 6 bases and J dropped 1 base, with 9 bases sitting between them. The CDR3 spans 13 residues. The CDR3 bases are TGTGCCAGCAGTCCCACGCCGAACACTGAAGCTTTCTTT. It encodes CASSPTPNTEAFF.

Ten or more counts support this clonotype. The V call is TRBV12-3 or TRBV12-4, the J call TRBJ2-5; TRBD2 matches 8 bases. The V and J ends lost 6 bases and 5 bases, in that order; junction bases with no gene match: 20. This CDR3 spans 18 amino acids. This chain's CDR3 is CASSSGGFRPQKGETQYF. The CDR3 DNA sequence: TGTGCCAGCAGCTCGGGGGGGTTTAGGCCCCAAAAGGGGGAGACCCAGTACTTC.

This clonotype was seen at least ten times. CDR3 sequence (DNA): TGTGCCAGCAGCCCCACCCCGGGACTAGCGGGAGGGCCGTTTGAGCAGTACTTC. Translated, it gives CASSPTPGLAGGPFEQYF. The rearrangement joins TRBV7-3 to TRBJ2-7; 16 nucleotides line up with TRBD2. Germline assignment: CDR1 SGHTA and CDR2 FQGTGA. The junction had 14 bases not matched to a gene; V was cut back by 5 bases and J by 7 bases. The CDR3 contains 18 residues.

This clonotype has ten or more counts. V gene TRBV11-2 combines with J gene TRBJ2-7, with TRBD1 identical over 7 bases. The CDR3 loop spans 15 amino acids. Germline-derived CDR1 and CDR2 are SGHAT and FQNNGV. V lost 5 bases and J lost 0; bases outside the gene matches: 7. CDR3: CASSLGQGDSYEQYF. The CDR3 nucleotides are TGTGCCAGCAGCCTGGGGCAGGGGGACTCCTACGAGCAGTACTTC.

This clonotype was seen repeatedly, ten times or more. This sequence joins TRBV7-2 and TRBJ1-5, with D possibly TRBD1 on 6 matching bases. The CDR3 sequence is 14 residues long. The V end was cut by 2 bases, the J end by 6 bases, with 11 bases between. The germline V gene encodes CDR1 SGHTA and CDR2 FQGNSA. The CDR3 region has the DNA TGTGCCAGCAGCTTAACCAGGGGTGGTCAGCCCCAGCATTTT. Protein: CASSLTRGGQPQHF.

Many counts were recorded for this clonotype. The chain recombines TRBV30 with TRBJ2-2; D might be TRBD1 (6 bases). Between the trimmed V and J ends, which lost 2 bases and 4 bases, there was a span of 17 bases. The germline V gene has CDR1 GTSNPN and CDR2 SVGIG (reference sequence). This CDR3 is built from 16 residues. The DNA of the CDR3 is TGTGCCTGGAGTTCACCCCACAGGGCGGGCACCGGGGAGCTGTTTTTT. It is translated as CAWSSPHRAGTGELFF.

Only a few counts were recorded for this clonotype. This chain connects TRBV10-1 to TRBJ1-1; 7 positions match TRBD1. Germline V CDR1 and CDR2: WNHNN, SYGVQD (reference sequence). The CDR3 has 13 amino acids. Trimming cost V 8 bases and J 1 base; bases outside gene matches: 4. In DNA, the CDR3 is TGCGCCAGCCGACAGGGTTGGAACACTGAAGCTTTCTTT. Translating gives CASRQGWNTEAFF.